One and the same sample provided the 6 T cell receptor beta chains below, sequenced in a study of T cells expressing NK-cell markers. TCRdb re-called the 5' RACE reads, yielding one record per CDR3 amino acid sequence without DNA. The sample table sets out 130,000 to 150,000 distinct CDR3 sequences. The specimen sequenced was blood T cells: a sorted CD56 or NKG2C T cell subset, CD4+ or CD8+ T cells, or bulk PBMC T cells (not recorded which). The origin of the receptors is a man younger than 35 in good health.

The gene calls are TRBV19 and TRBJ2-1; TCRdb's D call of TRBD1 is untestable without DNA. CDR3 size: 14 residues. CDR1 and CDR2 from the germline V gene are LNHDA and SQIVND (reference sequence). CDR3 amino acids: CASSGNPSYNEQFF.

J is TRBJ2-7 and V is TRBV5-4; the D gene TCRdb calls, TRBD2, cannot be checked with no DNA. Per germline, CDR1 SGHNT and CDR2 YYREEE (reference sequence). The CDR3 sequence is 11 residues long. The CDR3 reads CASSGAGQQYF.

The V call is TRBV7-9, the J call TRBJ2-1; TCRdb's D call, TRBD1, is unchecked because there is no DNA. The CDR3 runs to 12 residues. Germline V CDR1 and CDR2: SEHNR, FQNEAQ (reference sequence). This CDR3 is CASSPEGDEQFF.

V is TRBV19 and J is TRBJ2-5. The CDR3 has 14 residues. The V gene's germline CDR1 is LNHDA and CDR2 SQIVND (reference sequence). CDR3 residues: CASSIAAVQETQYF. The complete variable domain, with remaining parts taken from reference TRBV19 and TRBJ2-5, reads DGGITQSPKYLFRKEGQNVTLSCEQNLNHDAMYWYRQDPGQGLRLIYYSQIVNDFQKGDIAEGYSVSREKKESFPLTVTSAQKNPTAFYLCASSIAAVQETQYFGPGTRLLVL.

This rearrangement joins TRBV7-3 to TRBJ2-2. The CDR3 is made up of 13 amino acids. Germline V gene sequence: CDR1 SGHTA, CDR2 FQGTGA. The CDR3 is CASSSTPSGGLFF.

The V and J genes are TRBV18 and TRBJ2-1; there is no DNA to check the TCRdb D call of TRBD1. Germline assignment: CDR1 KGHSH and CDR2 LQKENI. The CDR3 contains 16 residues. CDR3: CASSPRDAGPYNEQFF.